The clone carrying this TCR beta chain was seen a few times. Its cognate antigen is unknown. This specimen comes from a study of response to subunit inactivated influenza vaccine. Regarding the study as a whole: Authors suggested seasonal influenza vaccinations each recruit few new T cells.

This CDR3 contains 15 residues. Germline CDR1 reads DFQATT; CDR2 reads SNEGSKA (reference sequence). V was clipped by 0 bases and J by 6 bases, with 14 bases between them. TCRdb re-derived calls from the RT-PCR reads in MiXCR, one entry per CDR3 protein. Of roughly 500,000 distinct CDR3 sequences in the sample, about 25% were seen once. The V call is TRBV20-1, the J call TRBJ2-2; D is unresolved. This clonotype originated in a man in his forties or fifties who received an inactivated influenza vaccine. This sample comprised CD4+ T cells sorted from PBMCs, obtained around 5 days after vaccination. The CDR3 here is CSARDPRRRPGELFF. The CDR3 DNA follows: TGCAGTGCTAGAGATCCCCGTCGGCGGCCCGGGGAGCTGTTTTTT.